The T cell receptor (beta chain) under discussion was sequenced for a study of blood T cell repertoires in COVID-19. Study information: Sites across the United States, Italy and Spain contributed samples from acute and convalescent COVID-19.

Some clones are missing from TCRdb's copy, which holds only in-frame ones; the method was immunoSEQ multiplex PCR. The top ten clones hold approximately 8% of a sample with about 54,000 clones, around nine tenths of them seen once. Specimen: peripheral blood. This clonotype was obtained from a woman between 40 and 50 years old with active COVID-19.

The CDR3 sequence: CASSLITYGNEQFF. The CDR3 region has the DNA TGTGCCAGCAGTTTAATCACCTACGGCAATGAGCAGTTCTTC. The V call is TRBV27, the J call TRBJ2-1; no clear D. Trimming pared 2 bases from V and 6 bases from J, leaving 11 bases between. Germline V gene sequence: CDR1 MNHEY, CDR2 SMNVEV (reference sequence). The CDR3 extends over 14 amino acids.